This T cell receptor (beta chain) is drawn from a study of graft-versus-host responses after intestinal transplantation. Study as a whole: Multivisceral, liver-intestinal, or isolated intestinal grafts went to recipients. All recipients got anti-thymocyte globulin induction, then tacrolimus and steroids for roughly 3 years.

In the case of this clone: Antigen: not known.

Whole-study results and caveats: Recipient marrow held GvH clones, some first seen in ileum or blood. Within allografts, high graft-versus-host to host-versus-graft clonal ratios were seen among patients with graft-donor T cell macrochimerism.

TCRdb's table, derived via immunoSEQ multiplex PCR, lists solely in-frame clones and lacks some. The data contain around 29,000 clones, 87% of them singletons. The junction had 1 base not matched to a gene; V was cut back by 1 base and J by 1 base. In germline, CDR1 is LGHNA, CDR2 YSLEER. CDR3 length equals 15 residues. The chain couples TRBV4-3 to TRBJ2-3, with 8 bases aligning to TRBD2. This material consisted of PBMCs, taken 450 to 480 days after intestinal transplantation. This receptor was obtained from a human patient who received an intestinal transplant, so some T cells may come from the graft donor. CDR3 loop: CASSQGRGGTDTQYF. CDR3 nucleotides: TGCGCCAGCAGCCAAGGGCGGGGGGGCACAGATACGCAGTATTTT.